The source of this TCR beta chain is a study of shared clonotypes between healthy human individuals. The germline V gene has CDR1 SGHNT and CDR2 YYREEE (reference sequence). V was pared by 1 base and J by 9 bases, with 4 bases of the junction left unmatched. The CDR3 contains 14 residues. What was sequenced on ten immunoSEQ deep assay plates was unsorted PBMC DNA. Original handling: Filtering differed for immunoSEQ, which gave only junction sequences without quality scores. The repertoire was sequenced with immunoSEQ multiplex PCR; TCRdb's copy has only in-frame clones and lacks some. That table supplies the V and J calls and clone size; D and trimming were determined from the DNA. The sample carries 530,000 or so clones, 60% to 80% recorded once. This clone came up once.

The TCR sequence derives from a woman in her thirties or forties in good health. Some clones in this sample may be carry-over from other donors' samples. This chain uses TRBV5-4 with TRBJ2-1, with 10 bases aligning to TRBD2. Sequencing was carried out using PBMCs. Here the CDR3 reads CASSLKREGGEQFF. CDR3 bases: TGTGCCAGCAGCTTGAAGCGGGAGGGGGGTGAGCAGTTCTTC.